This TCR beta chain appears in the sequencing data of a study of T cell responses to AZD1222 COVID-19 vaccine. This clone was found a few times. This CDR3 comprises 14 residues. Per the germline V gene, CDR1 is WSHSY and CDR2 is SAAADI. V dropped 6 bases and J dropped 3; count of bases not matched to a gene: 4. Generated by immunoSEQ multiplex PCR, the TCRdb table keeps only in-frame clones and is missing some. This table holds roughly 140,000 clones, about 92% found once. The rearrangement uses TRBV10-2 and TRBJ2-7; 11 bases are a match to TRBD2. The receptor was derived from an adult who received the AZD1222 COVID-19 vaccine. This material consisted of peripheral blood, taken 28 days after the second AZD1222 dose. The CDR3 DNA reads TGCGCCAGCAGCCAGACTAGCGGGAACTACGAGCAGTACTTC. This encodes CASSQTSGNYEQYF.